Given below is one T cell receptor (beta chain) in context. No antigen is known for it. This table comes from immunoSEQ multiplex PCR, and its TCRdb copy is limited to in-frame clones, with some not included. The table lists under 100,000 clones, about 80% of them singletons. The record originates from a study of OX40 agonist ivuxolimab in advanced cancers. Study findings and constraints: Average numbers of expanded clones were greater in CD8+ T cells than in CD4+. Antigens targeted by the expanded peripheral T cells were not determined.

With baseline, cycle 4 day 1, and cycle 7 day 1 as timepoints, blood was sampled. Germline V gene data show CDR1 as MNHEY and CDR2 as SMNVEV (reference sequence). Deletions cut 0 bases from V and 6 bases from J, with 14 bases between. The CDR3 spans 15 residues. This TCR came from an adult with an advanced solid tumor such as melanoma, head and neck, liver or kidney cancer. J is TRBJ1-1 and V is TRBV27; perhaps TRBD1 as D (5 bases). The specimen comprised CD4+ or CD8+ T cells sorted from blood, sampled in a trial of the OX40 agonist ivuxolimab. The CDR3 sequence: CASSLSGGFGAEAFF. CDR3 coding DNA: TGTGCCAGCAGTTTATCTGGGGGGTTTGGAGCTGAAGCTTTCTTT.